This T cell receptor beta chain was retrieved from a study of a mutant IDH1 vaccine in newly diagnosed glioma. In regard to this clone: Its antigen is currently unknown.

This sample's time point: week 23, last vaccination. One vaccine dose held 300 ug of mutant IDH1 20-mer peptide and came with topical imiquimod. The study enrolled donors with new WHO grade 3 or 4 IDH1-mutant, ATRX-lost astrocytomas. CDR3 size: 15 residues. Germline CDR1 SGHRS, CDR2 YFSETQ. The V gene end was trimmed by 3 bases and the J gene end by 3 bases; junction bases not matched to a gene: 5. Sequencing used immunoSEQ multiplex PCR; TCRdb keeps in-frame clones, though not all of them. The sample consists of tens of thousands of clones, around 80% of them appearing once. J is TRBJ2-1 and V is TRBV5-1; 8 positions agree with TRBD1. The sequencing here drew on PBMCs, taken from a glioma patient whose treatment included an IDH1 peptide vaccine. The source of this sequence is a man under 40 with glioma. CDR3 nucleotide sequence: TGCGCCAGCAGCTCCGACAGGGGAGGCTACAATGAGCAGTTCTTC. Its protein is CASSSDRGGYNEQFF. The full variable domain, its missing parts supplied by reference TRBV5-1 and TRBJ2-1, is KAGVTQTPRYLIKTRGQQVTLSCSPISGHRSVSWYQQTPGQGLQFLFEYFSETQRNKGNFPGRFSGRQFSNSRSEMNVSTLELGDSALYLCASSSDRGGYNEQFFGPGTRLTVL.